Below, 3 T cell receptor beta chains from the same sample are listed, as sequenced in a study of graft-versus-host responses after intestinal transplantation. TCRdb keeps only in-frame clones here, not all; method: immunoSEQ multiplex PCR. The sample carries some 55,000 clones, 91% recorded once. This sample comprised PBMCs, obtained around 95 weeks after intestinal transplant. The receptors come from a human patient who received an intestinal transplant, so some T cells may come from the graft donor.

V and J are TRBV19 and TRBJ2-1; D gene unclear. Germline CDR1 reads LNHDA; CDR2 reads SQIVND (reference sequence). Trimming cost V 4 bases and J 7 bases, with 5 bases left between them. The CDR3 consists of 11 residues. The CDR3 spells CASSNQNEQFF. The CDR3 DNA is TGTGCCAGTAGTAATCAGAATGAGCAGTTCTTC.

The chain uses TRBV5-1 and TRBJ2-5, with TRBD2 as a possible D gene (5 bases). This CDR3 has 16 amino acids. Germline V gives CDR1 SGHRS, CDR2 YFSETQ. The V end lost 4 bases, the J end lost 2 bases, and 18 bases lay between the germline ends. The CDR3 protein is CASSGGGHPPQETQYF. The CDR3 coding sequence is TGCGCCAGCAGCGGCGGAGGTCACCCACCTCAAGAGACCCAGTACTTC.

This sequence joins TRBV9 and TRBJ2-3; D unresolved. CDR1 SGDLS and CDR2 YYNGEE come from the germline V gene. This CDR3 comprises 13 residues. V lost 0 bases and J 4 bases, leaving 6 bases between the germline ends. This CDR3 reads CASSVGVPDTQYF. Written as DNA, the CDR3 is TGTGCCAGCAGCGTAGGAGTCCCAGATACGCAGTATTTT.